One and the same sample provided the 2 T cell receptor beta chains below, sequenced in a study of cytomegalovirus exposure and HLA in healthy donors. PCR used 60 Vbeta primers and 13 Jbeta primers. Measured with immunoSEQ multiplex PCR; TCRdb has only the in-frame clones, and not every one. The sample lists 150,000 to 200,000 clones, more than 60% occurring once. Sequenced sample: PBMCs. The receptors originated from a human donor in good health.

The gene calls are TRBV2 and TRBJ1-2, with 10 bases lining up with TRBD1. Germline CDR1 SNHLY, CDR2 FYNNEI. This CDR3 region has 14 residues. V was pared by 6 bases and J by 4 bases, with 5 bases of the junction left unmatched. CDR3 residues: CASRAGQGSYGYTF. The CDR3 DNA is TGTGCCAGCAGGGCGGGACAGGGGAGCTATGGCTACACCTTC.

On this clone: Its ends do not fully match the called genes, so a read error is possible. This specimen includes other DNA sequences encoding the same CDR3. The chain combines TRBV6-5 with TRBJ1-2; D gene unclear. Per germline, CDR1 MNHEY and CDR2 SVGAGI. The CDR3 is 14 amino acids. This CDR3 reads CASSYSSSPDGYTF. The CDR3 nucleotides are TGTGCCAGTAGTTACTCGAGCTCCCCGGATGGCTACACCTTC.